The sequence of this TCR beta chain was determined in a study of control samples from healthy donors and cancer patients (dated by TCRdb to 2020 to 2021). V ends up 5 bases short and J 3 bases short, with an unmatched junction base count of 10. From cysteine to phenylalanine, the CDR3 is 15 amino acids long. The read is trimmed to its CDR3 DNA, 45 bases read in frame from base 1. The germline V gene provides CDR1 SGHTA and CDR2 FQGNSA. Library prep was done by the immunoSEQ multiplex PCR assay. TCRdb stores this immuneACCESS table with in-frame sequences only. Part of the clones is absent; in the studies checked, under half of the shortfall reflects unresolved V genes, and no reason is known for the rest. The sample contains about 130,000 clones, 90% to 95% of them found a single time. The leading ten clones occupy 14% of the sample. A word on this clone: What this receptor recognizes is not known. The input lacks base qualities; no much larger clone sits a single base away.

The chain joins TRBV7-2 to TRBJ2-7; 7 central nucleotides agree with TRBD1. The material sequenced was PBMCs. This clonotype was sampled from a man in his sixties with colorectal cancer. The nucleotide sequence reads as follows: TGTGCCAGCAGCCTTCAACAGGGGCCCTACTACGAGCAGTACTTC. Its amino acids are CASSLQQGPYYEQYF.